These 11 T cell receptor beta chains came from one sample sequenced in a study of blood T cells in healthy people across ages. Sample-barcoded 5' priming and a J-beta primer mix drove a second PCR of roughly 7 to 11 cycles. Each CDR3 protein gets one entry after TCRdb re-called the 5' RACE reads with MiXCR. The profile covers about 1.4 million distinct CDR3 sequences, with approximately 59% appearing a single time and roughly 6.3% taken by the ten largest. The sample consisted of blood. Receptors were obtained from a young man in good health.

Written as DNA, the CDR3 is TGCAGTGCTAGTATTCGGAGACAGGGTAGTTACAATGAGCAGTTCTTC. It is translated as CSASIRRQGSYNEQFF. The chain couples TRBV20-1 to TRBJ2-1; 7 nucleotides line up with TRBD1. J was trimmed by 4 bases and V by 3 bases; bases with no gene match: 12. Germline CDR1 reads DFQATT; CDR2 reads SNEGSKA (reference sequence). The CDR3 length is 16 residues.

The chain has TRBV7-9 and TRBJ2-4; 8 bases match TRBD1. The J call may be mistaken, given a closer DNA end match to TRBJ2-7. Germline CDR1 SEHNR, CDR2 FQNEAQ (reference sequence). This CDR3 contains 17 residues. The CDR3 loop reads CASSPDENQGATYEQYF. CDR3 DNA: TGTGCCAGCAGCCCGGACGAAAACCAGGGGGCCACCTACGAGCAGTACTTC.

This clonotype showed up just a few times. The V gene is TRBV10-3, the J gene TRBJ2-3; 7 bases are a match to TRBD1. CDR3 length equals 15 residues. With V trimmed by 3 bases and J by 2 bases, 5 bases remained unmatched. From germline, CDR1 is ENHRY and CDR2 SYGVKD. CDR3 DNA: TGTGCCATCAGTGATAGACAGGGTTCCACAGATACGCAGTATTTT. It codes for CAISDRQGSTDTQYF.

The gene calls are TRBV20-1 and TRBJ2-1; 9 nucleotides agree with TRBD2. Germline trimming cut 0 bases from V and 7 bases from J; bases unmatched to any gene: 7. This CDR3 spans 15 amino acids. Germline CDR1 and CDR2: DFQATT and SNEGSKA (reference sequence). CDR3 sequence: CSARDWLAGRNEQFF. CDR3 sequence (DNA): TGCAGTGCTAGAGATTGGCTAGCGGGAAGGAATGAGCAGTTCTTC.

The chain carries TRBV5-5 and TRBJ1-1; D may be TRBD1 (6 bases). CDR1 SGHKS and CDR2 YYEKEE come from the germline V gene (reference sequence). The CDR3 has 15 residues. The germline V and J ends were trimmed by 3 bases and 0 bases, with 12 bases remaining between them. CDR3 bases: TGTGCCAGCAGCTCCGAGGGGGGGATGAACACTGAAGCTTTCTTT. It specifies CASSSEGGMNTEAFF.

For this clonotype: One junction end does not reproduce the germline sequence, and a read error may be involved. The gene calls are TRBV10-3 and TRBJ2-2; D could derive from TRBD1 or TRBD2 (5 bases each). The CDR3 contains 19 residues. Per germline, CDR1 ENHRY and CDR2 SYGVKD. The CDR3 nucleotides are TGTGCCATCAGTGAGTCCTACCCAGGGTATAGTTCCGGACTCGGGGAGTTGTTTTTT. Translated: CAISESYPGYSSGLGELFF.

The chain carries TRBV6-5 and TRBJ1-6, with D unclear. The CDR3 runs 15 residues. Germline V gene lookup returns CDR1 MNHEY and CDR2 SVGAGI. V lost 3 bases, J lost 4 bases, and 10 bases lay in between. The CDR3 is CASSYDRAYNSPLHF. DNA for the CDR3: TGTGCCAGCAGTTATGATAGAGCATATAATTCACCCCTCCACTTT.

The gene calls are TRBV7-9 and TRBJ2-1; D tentatively reads TRBD1 or TRBD2 (5 bases each). Germline V lookup: CDR1 SEHNR, CDR2 FQNEAQ (reference sequence). V was cut by 5 bases and J by 7 bases, with 9 bases left in between. CDR3 length: 12 amino acids. CDR3 loop: CASSRDVNEQFF. Written as DNA, the CDR3 is TGTGCCAGCAGCCGGGACGTAAATGAGCAGTTCTTC.

The chain carries TRBV4-2 and TRBJ2-1, with a tentative D call TRBD2 (6 bases). CDR1 LGHNA and CDR2 YNFKEQ come from the germline V gene. Trimming left V 0 bases short and J 6 bases short, with 15 bases between. The CDR3 spans 16 residues. The CDR3 sequence is CASSQDLAQRGNEQFF. In nucleotides, the CDR3 is TGTGCCAGCAGCCAAGATCTAGCGCAGAGAGGCAATGAGCAGTTCTTC.

This chain links TRBV25-1 with TRBJ1-2; D is unclear. The germline V gene has CDR1 MGHDK and CDR2 SYGVNS. V lost 8 bases, J lost 8 bases, and 15 bases lay in between. The CDR3 consists of 12 residues. The CDR3 region has the DNA TGTGCCAGCCAAGGCGCCCTCGAAGGCTACACCTTC. Protein: CASQGALEGYTF.

This chain links TRBV9 with TRBJ1-1, with D unresolved. With 0 bases removed from V and 0 bases from J, the gap between germline ends came to 15 bases. Germline CDR1 and CDR2: SGDLS and YYNGEE. The CDR3 totals 17 residues. CDR3 loop: CASSVDTPGTMNTEAFF. The CDR3 DNA is TGTGCCAGCAGCGTAGATACGCCGGGCACTATGAACACTGAAGCTTTCTTT.